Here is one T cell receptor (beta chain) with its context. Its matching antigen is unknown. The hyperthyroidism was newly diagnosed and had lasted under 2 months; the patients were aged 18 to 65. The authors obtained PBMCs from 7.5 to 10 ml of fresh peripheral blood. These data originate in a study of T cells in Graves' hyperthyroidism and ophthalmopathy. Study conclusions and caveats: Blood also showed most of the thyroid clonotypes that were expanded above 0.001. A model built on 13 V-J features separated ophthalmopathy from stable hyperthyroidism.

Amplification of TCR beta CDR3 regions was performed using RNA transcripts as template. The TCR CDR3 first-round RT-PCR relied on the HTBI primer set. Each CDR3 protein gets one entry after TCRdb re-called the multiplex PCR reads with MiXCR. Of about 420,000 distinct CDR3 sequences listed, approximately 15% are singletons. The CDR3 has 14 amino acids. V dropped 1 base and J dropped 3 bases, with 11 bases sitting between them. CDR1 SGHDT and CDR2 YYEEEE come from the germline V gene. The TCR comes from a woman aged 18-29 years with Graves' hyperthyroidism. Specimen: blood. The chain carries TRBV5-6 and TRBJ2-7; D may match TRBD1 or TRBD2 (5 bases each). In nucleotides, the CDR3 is TGTGCCAGCAGCTTGTTAGGGACGGACTACGAGCAGTACTTC. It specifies CASSLLGTDYEQYF.